The 8 T cell receptor beta chains below all came from one sample that was sequenced in a study of T cell changes during pregnancy in multiple sclerosis. Assay used: immunoSEQ multiplex PCR; TCRdb lists only in-frame clones, some missing. The repertoire has under 65,000 clones, over 85% of them found once; the top ten carry roughly 1.3%. This specimen was peripheral blood, taken in the second trimester of pregnancy. Receptors were obtained from a female donor with multiple sclerosis, enrolled in a pregnancy study.

This chain links TRBV5-6 with TRBJ2-5; TRBD1 is a possible D gene (5 bases). The end of the DNA aligns better with TRBJ2-7, so the J call may be wrong. The CDR3 is 14 residues long. Per germline, CDR1 SGHDT and CDR2 YYEEEE. CDR3 in DNA: TGTGCCAGCAGCTTGGGGACAACCCCCTACGAGCAGTACTTC. It codes for CASSLGTTPYEQYF.

This clone was counted between two and nine times. The chain has TRBV5-4 and TRBJ1-4; perhaps TRBD1 as D (5 bases). V was pared by 0 bases and J by 1 base, with 10 bases between. Germline loops: CDR1 SGHNT, CDR2 YYREEE (reference sequence). The CDR3 is made up of 16 amino acids. The DNA for the CDR3 is TGTGCCAGCAGCTTGGCCGGGGGGGGAACTAATGAAAAACTGTTTTTT. Protein sequence: CASSLAGGGTNEKLFF.

The CDR3 reads CASSLRGQSSYEQYF. The CDR3 coding sequence is TGTGCCAGCAGCTTAAGAGGACAGTCGAGCTACGAGCAGTACTTC. This chain connects TRBV7-2 to TRBJ2-7; possibly TRBD1 for D (6 bases). CDR3 length equals 15 residues. Germline V gene lookup returns CDR1 SGHTA and CDR2 FQGNSA. V gave up 2 bases and J gave up 3 bases, with 14 bases separating them.

The CDR3 protein is CAWSARGTGRQPQHF. The CDR3 coding sequence is TGTGCCTGGAGTGCCCGGGGGACGGGGCGTCAGCCCCAGCATTTT. This chain uses TRBV30 with TRBJ1-5, with a tentative D call TRBD1 (5 bases). The CDR3 has 15 amino acids. Trimming removed 1 base at V and 6 bases at J, with 16 bases between. The V gene's germline CDR1 is GTSNPN and CDR2 SVGIG (reference sequence).

V and J are TRBV28 and TRBJ2-1; weak D call: TRBD2 (5 bases). Germline V gene sequence: CDR1 MDHEN, CDR2 SYDVKM. This CDR3 contains 15 residues. Between the trimmed V and J ends, which lost 11 bases and 8 bases, there was a span of 25 bases. The CDR3 protein is CACWAPGSPSDEQFF. The DNA for the CDR3 is TGTGCCTGCTGGGCCCCGGGATCACCATCGGATGAGCAGTTCTTC.

The chain has TRBV6-1 and TRBJ2-2, with 10 bases matching TRBD1. The length of the CDR3 is 17 residues. The germline CDR1 and CDR2 sequences are MNHNS and SASEGT. Trimming removed 4 bases from V and 4 bases from J; junction bases left unmatched: 9. The CDR3 loop is CASSVGTGVRGTGELFF. The CDR3 DNA is TGTGCCAGCAGTGTAGGGACAGGGGTTCGGGGCACCGGGGAGCTGTTTTTT.

This clone was counted a single time. This CDR3 is also generated by other DNA sequences in the sample. V gene TRBV10-3 combines with J gene TRBJ2-2, with D perhaps matching TRBD2 (6 bases). V was trimmed by 6 bases and J by 0 bases, leaving 8 bases between them. The germline V gene has CDR1 ENHRY and CDR2 SYGVKD. The CDR3 is 14 residues long. CDR3 sequence: CAISREPNTGELFF. Written as DNA, the CDR3 is TGTGCCATCAGCCGGGAGCCGAACACCGGGGAGCTGTTTTTT.

The rearrangement uses TRBV11-2 and TRBJ2-2; D is uncertain. Trimming stripped 0 bases from V and 2 bases from J, with 13 bases between. CDR1 and CDR2 (germline): SGHAT, FQNNGV. This CDR3 comprises 17 residues. The CDR3 DNA reads TGTGCCAGCAGCTTAGATCGCGGTTTTGAAAACACCGGGGAGCTGTTTTTT. This sequence encodes CASSLDRGFENTGELFF.